This T cell receptor (beta chain) was found in a study of response to subunit inactivated influenza vaccine. Study-wide results and caveats: Authors suggested few new T cells are recruited by each seasonal influenza vaccination.

In TCRdb, the RT-PCR reads were re-called with MiXCR into one record per CDR3 protein. The sample has hundreds of thousands of distinct CDR3 sequences; approximately 15% are singletons. CDR1 and CDR2 from the germline V gene are DFQATT and SNEGSKA (reference sequence). Trimming shortened V by 1 base and J by 5 bases, and 14 bases separated the two germline ends. This CDR3 contains 14 residues. This clonotype has ten or more counts. Its antigen is not identified. The chain has TRBV20-1 and TRBJ2-5, with D uncertain. This TCR was sampled from a man in his forties or fifties who received an inactivated influenza vaccine. The specimen comprised PBMCs from blood, sampled 11 to 12 days after vaccination. CDR3 in amino acids: CSARVPLVMETQYF. CDR3 DNA: TGCAGTGCTAGAGTACCCCTCGTAATGGAGACCCAGTACTTC.